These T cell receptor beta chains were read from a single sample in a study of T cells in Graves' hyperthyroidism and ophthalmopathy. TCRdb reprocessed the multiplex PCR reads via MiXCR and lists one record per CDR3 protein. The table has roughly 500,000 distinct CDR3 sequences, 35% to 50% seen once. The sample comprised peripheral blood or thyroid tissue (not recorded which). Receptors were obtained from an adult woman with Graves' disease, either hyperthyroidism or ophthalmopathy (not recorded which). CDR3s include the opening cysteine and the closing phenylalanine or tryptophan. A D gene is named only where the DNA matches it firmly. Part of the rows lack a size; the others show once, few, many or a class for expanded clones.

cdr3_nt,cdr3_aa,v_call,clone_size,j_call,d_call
TGCAGTGCTCTGCACGGAGACGGTGTGGAAGCTTTCTTT,CSALHGDGVEAFF,TRBV20-1,NA,TRBJ1-1,NA
TGTGCCAGTAGTATGGGGAGCGATCAGCCCCAGCATTTT,CASSMGSDQPQHF,TRBV19,NA,TRBJ1-5,NA
TGCAGTGCCAAGGGTCCGGGACAGGCACCCTACGAGCAGTACTTC,CSAKGPGQAPYEQYF,TRBV29-1,NA,TRBJ2-7,TRBD1
TGTGCCAGCAGCTTAGGGACAGGGAATCAAGAGACCCAGTACTTC,CASSLGTGNQETQYF,TRBV11-2,many,TRBJ2-5,TRBD1
TGCGCCAGCGCCCGGGGGTCAGGACTATATGGCTACACCTTC,CASARGSGLYGYTF,TRBV4-3,NA,TRBJ1-2,NA
TGTGCCAGCAGCTTAGCTAACAGGGTCGAGCAGTACTTC,CASSLANRVEQYF,TRBV7-9,NA,TRBJ2-7,NA
TGCGCCAGCAGCCCCGAAAAGGGGGGGTATCAGCCCCAGCATTTT,CASSPEKGGYQPQHF,TRBV4-1,NA,TRBJ1-5,NA
TGTGCCATCAGTGAATTAGCGGGAGAGCAGTACTTC,CAISELAGEQYF,TRBV10-3,few,TRBJ2-7,TRBD2
TGTGCCAGCAGCGTAGAAGCTGGAGCCCCCCTCCACTTT,CASSVEAGAPLHF,TRBV9,NA,TRBJ1-6,NA
TGTGCCAGCAGCGTGGCAGGCCCCACTGAAGCTTTCTTT,CASSVAGPTEAFF,TRBV9,few,TRBJ1-1,NA
TGTGCCAGTAGTATTCCGGACAGGGGGCAAAACGAGCAGTACTTC,CASSIPDRGQNEQYF,TRBV19,many,TRBJ2-7,TRBD1
TGTGCCAGCAGCCAAGAACCCAGGGGCTACGAGCAGTACTTC,CASSQEPRGYEQYF,TRBV7-9,NA,TRBJ2-7,NA
TGTGCCAGCAGTGAGGTATCGGGAACTGAAGCTTTCTTT,CASSEVSGTEAFF,TRBV6-4,NA,TRBJ1-1,NA
TGTGCCACCAGTGCGAGATCTGGCACAGATACGCAGTATTTT,CATSARSGTDTQYF,TRBV24-1,few,TRBJ2-3,NA
TGTGCCAGCAGCTCCAAGGACGGATCATACGAGCAGTACTTC,CASSSKDGSYEQYF,TRBV7-9,few,TRBJ2-7,NA
TGTGCTAGTGGTTCTACGGCCGACAGGGAAGGCTATGGCTACACCTTC,CASGSTADREGYGYTF,TRBV12-5,few,TRBJ1-2,TRBD1
TGTGCCACCAGCACATCCTATCGGGAGACCCAGTACTTC,CATSTSYRETQYF,TRBV24-1,NA,TRBJ2-5,NA
TGTGCCAGCAGTGTAGGACAGGGGCAGACCCAGTACTTC,CASSVGQGQTQYF,TRBV6-1,many,TRBJ2-5,TRBD1
TGTGCCAGTAGTATAGAAGCCCTGAACACTGAAGCTTTCTTT,CASSIEALNTEAFF,TRBV19,few,TRBJ1-1,NA
TGTGCCAGCAGCTTAGTAGTACGCTCCTACGAGCAGTACTTC,CASSLVVRSYEQYF,TRBV13,many,TRBJ2-7,NA
TGCGCCAGCAGCTTGAACGAACAGGAAGCTTTCTTT,CASSLNEQEAFF,TRBV5-1,many,TRBJ1-1,NA
TGTGCCAGCAGCTTATCACGAGTCACTGAAGCTTTCTTT,CASSLSRVTEAFF,TRBV7-3,many,TRBJ1-1,NA
TGCAGTGCTATAACTAGCGAGTCCTACGAGCAGTACTTC,CSAITSESYEQYF,TRBV20-1,many,TRBJ2-7,TRBD2
TGTGCCAGCAGCCAAACAGGGGGCCCCAATCAGCCCCAGCATTTT,CASSQTGGPNQPQHF,TRBV7-2,once,TRBJ1-5,TRBD1
TGTGCCAGCAGCTTAGTTCTCCCGGTGGCCTACGAGCAGTACTTC,CASSLVLPVAYEQYF,TRBV7-3,many,TRBJ2-7,NA
TGCAGTGCTAGGATCCGACTGATGGAGACCCAGTACTTC,CSARIRLMETQYF,TRBV20-1,NA,TRBJ2-5,NA
TGTGCCAGCAGCAGCCGGGACAGGGGGTTCGAGCAGTACTTC,CASSSRDRGFEQYF,TRBV7-9,once,TRBJ2-7,TRBD1